Below, 27 T cell receptor beta chains from the same sample are listed, as sequenced in a study of T-cell memory formation after mild COVID-19. TCRdb re-called the 5' RACE reads with MiXCR, one entry per CDR3 protein. The sample yields about 210,000 distinct CDR3 sequences, roughly 30% seen once. Input material: PBMCs or a T cell subset sorted from them (not recorded which). Receptors originate from an adult woman who had mild COVID-19 (a few samples of this study predate the infection). Cell type and time point are not known.

The chain employs TRBV4-2 and TRBJ2-1; D not resolved. Trimming took off 0 bases at V and 1 base at J, with 10 bases between the two ends. The CDR3 extends over 16 amino acids. Germline V gene lookup returns CDR1 LGHNA and CDR2 YNFKEQ. The CDR3 loop reads CASSQDSLGSYNEQFF. Written as DNA, the CDR3 is TGTGCCAGCAGCCAAGATTCTTTGGGGTCCTACAATGAGCAGTTCTTC.

This clonotype was counted only a few times. The gene calls are TRBV4-1 and TRBJ2-6; a weak D match, TRBD1 (5 bases). Between the trimmed V and J ends, which lost 0 bases and 1 base, there was a span of 7 bases. This CDR3 contains 16 residues. Germline V gives CDR1 MGHRA, CDR2 YSYEKL. In DNA, the CDR3 is TGCGCCAGCAGCCAAGATGCAGGGTCTGGGGCCAACGTCCTGACTTTC. It yields the protein CASSQDAGSGANVLTF.

The chain is built from TRBV2 and TRBJ2-2; unclear D gene. In germline, CDR1 is SNHLY, CDR2 FYNNEI. V was pared by 4 bases and J by 4 bases, with 7 bases between. The CDR3 is 13 residues long. Here the CDR3 DNA reads TGTGCCAGCAGTGTCGCGGTCACCGGGGAGCTGTTTTTT. Residues: CASSVAVTGELFF.

This clonotype was observed a few times. This chain joins TRBV7-6 and TRBJ2-1, with 14 positions matching TRBD2. Germline trimming cut 1 base from V and 7 bases from J; bases unmatched to any gene: 6. This CDR3 has 17 residues. The germline gives CDR1 SGHVS, CDR2 FNYEAQ. The CDR3 DNA reads TGTGCCAGCAGCTTAGGGACTAGCGGGAGGTACGGGAATGAGCAGTTCTTC. Translating it yields CASSLGTSGRYGNEQFF. Using reference TRBV7-6 and TRBJ2-1 for the parts outside the CDR3, the full variable domain is GAGVSQSPRYKVTKRGQDVALRCDPISGHVSLYWYRQALGQGPEFLTYFNYEAQQDKSGLPNDRFSAERPEGSISTLTIQRTEQRDSAMYRCASSLGTSGRYGNEQFFGPGTRLTVL.

This clonotype was seen only a few times. The chain recombines TRBV18 with TRBJ1-5, with 8 positions matching TRBD1. V shed 3 bases, J shed 6 bases, and the junction held 7 bases outside the gene matches. The germline V gene encodes CDR1 KGHSH and CDR2 LQKENI. The CDR3 has 15 amino acids. In DNA, the CDR3 is TGTGCCAGCTCACCGGCTACAGGGGGAATTCAGCCCCAGCATTTT. This codes for CASSPATGGIQPQHF.

The gene calls are TRBV7-6 and TRBJ2-3, with 8 bases matching TRBD2. With 4 bases clipped from V and 6 bases from J, the junction kept 6 bases outside the gene matches. Germline CDR1 is SGHVS and CDR2 is FNYEAQ. The CDR3 is 14 amino acids. The CDR3 DNA reads as TGTGCCAGCAGCTCGACTAGCGATTTGGATACGCAGTATTTT. It is translated as CASSSTSDLDTQYF.

CDR3 in amino acids: CASTGQGYEQYF. In DNA form, the CDR3 reads TGTGCCAGCACGGGACAGGGTTACGAGCAGTACTTC. This chain links TRBV7-8 with TRBJ2-7, with 9 bases identical to TRBD1. Looked up from germline, CDR1 is SGHVS and CDR2 is FQNEAQ. The CDR3 is made up of 12 amino acids. Trimming removed 7 bases from V and 4 bases from J; junction bases left unmatched: 2. Filled out from reference TRBV7-8 and TRBJ2-7, the complete variable domain reads GAGVSQSPRYKVAKRGQDVALRCDPISGHVSLFWYQQALGQGPEFLTYFQNEAQLDKSGLPSDRFFAERPEGSVSTLKIQRTQQEDSAVYLCASTGQGYEQYFGPGTRLTVT.

This clonotype was detected many times. J is TRBJ2-5 and V is TRBV20-1; 7 bases are a match to TRBD1. The CDR3 has 13 amino acids. Trimming at V came to 3 bases and at J to 1 base, leaving 2 bases not matched to a gene. Germline CDR1 DFQATT, CDR2 SNEGSKA (reference sequence). Written as DNA, the CDR3 is TGCAGTGCTAGCCGGACAGGCCAAGAGACCCAGTACTTC. Protein sequence: CSASRTGQETQYF.

The genes are TRBV19 and TRBJ1-5; D gene uncertain. V gave up 8 bases and J gave up 1 base, with 12 bases separating them. CDR3 length: 14 amino acids. The germline CDR1 and CDR2 sequences are LNHDA and SQIVND (reference sequence). The CDR3 nucleotides are TGTGCCAGTCTGCCAGGAACGAGCAATCAGCCCCAGCATTTT. It yields the protein CASLPGTSNQPQHF.

This rearrangement joins TRBV29-1 to TRBJ2-7; D is perhaps TRBD2 (6 bases). Trimming left V 5 bases short and J 4 bases short, with 18 bases between. The CDR3 spans 14 residues. Germline V lookup: CDR1 SQVTM, CDR2 ANQGSEA. CDR3 sequence reads: CSVPAPGLGYEQYF. The DNA of the CDR3 is TGCAGCGTTCCGGCTCCGGGACTCGGGTACGAGCAGTACTTC.

This clonotype was seen a few times. V gene TRBV6-2 or TRBV6-3 combines with J gene TRBJ2-7; D might be TRBD2 (6 bases). Germline lookup yields CDR1 MNHEY and CDR2 SVGEGT. V lost 0 bases, J lost 10 bases, and 16 bases lay in between. There are 14 residues in the CDR3. The CDR3 region has the DNA TGTGCCAGCAGTTACTCTGGAGGGCCCTACTTACAGTACTTC. Its protein is CASSYSGGPYLQYF.

This clonotype was recorded a few times. The genes are TRBV7-3 and TRBJ2-7, with D uncertain. The germline V gene encodes CDR1 SGHTA and CDR2 FQGTGA. The CDR3 extends over 14 amino acids. V dropped 2 bases and J dropped 0 bases, with 8 bases sitting between them. Written as DNA, the CDR3 is TGTGCCAGCAGCTTAGACCCGAGCTCCTACGAGCAGTACTTC. Its translation is CASSLDPSSYEQYF.

This clonotype was seen ten or more times. The rearrangement uses TRBV6-5 and TRBJ1-1; no definite D call. This CDR3 region has 11 residues. Trimming pared 8 bases from V and 10 bases from J, leaving 14 bases between. CDR1 MNHEY and CDR2 SVGAGI come from the germline V gene. The chain's CDR3 is CASHGGRRAFF. The CDR3 region has the DNA TGTGCCAGCCATGGAGGACGTAGAGCTTTCTTT.

To note about this clonotype: One end of the junction varies from germline; a read error may be responsible. The chain joins TRBV3-1 to TRBJ1-2; 8 bases fit TRBD1. Germline CDR1 LGHDT, CDR2 YNNKEL (reference sequence). CDR3 length: 14 residues. The CDR3 loop reads CASSQAGTGYGYTF. For the CDR3, the DNA is TGTGCCAGCAGTCAAGCCGGGACAGGCTATGGCTACACCTTC.

V and J are TRBV6-2 or TRBV6-3 and TRBJ1-5, with 7 bases that match TRBD1. Trimming removed 7 bases from V and 1 base from J; junction bases left unmatched: 7. Germline CDR1 reads MNHEY; CDR2 reads SVGEGT. The CDR3 has 15 residues. CDR3 coding DNA: TGTGCCAGCAAGCTGGACAGGAGGAGCAATCAGCCCCAGCATTTT. It translates to CASKLDRRSNQPQHF.

The chain joins TRBV5-4 to TRBJ1-1, with TRBD1 matching 8 bases. Germline V gene sequence: CDR1 SGHNT, CDR2 YYREEE (reference sequence). The V segment lost 4 bases and the J segment 0 bases; nucleotides outside the gene matches: 5. The CDR3 is made up of 15 amino acids. CDR3 nucleotides: TGTGCCAGCAGCCATGCAGGGGGCCTGAACACTGAAGCTTTCTTT. Its protein product is CASSHAGGLNTEAFF. Supplemented by reference TRBV5-4 and TRBJ1-1, the full variable domain reads ETGVTQSPTHLIKTRGQQVTLRCSSQSGHNTVSWYQQALGQGPQFIFQYYREEENGRGNFPPRFSGLQFPNYSSELNVNALELDDSALYLCASSHAGGLNTEAFFGQGTRLTVV.

This clonotype came up a few times. The chain is built from TRBV21-1 and TRBJ1-6; TRBD1, the table's D call, lacks a check against the DNA. TRBV21-1 represents a pseudogene. CDR3 length: 14 amino acids. The CDR3 loop reads CASSRQIDNSPLHF. The CDR3, as DNA: TGTGCCAGCAGCAGACAGATCGATAATTCACCCCTCCACTTT.

This clonotype was detected only a few times. J is TRBJ1-1 and V is TRBV7-9, with 8 bases identical to TRBD1. Germline loops: CDR1 SEHNR, CDR2 FQNEAQ (reference sequence). Unmatched junction bases numbered 4, after V lost 2 bases and J lost 5 bases. This CDR3 comprises 14 residues. CDR3 in amino acids: CASSLSQGGTEAFF. The CDR3 nucleotides read TGTGCCAGCAGCTTATCACAGGGGGGGACTGAAGCTTTCTTT. The full variable domain, completed using reference TRBV7-9 and TRBJ1-1, is DTGVSQNPRHKITKRGQNVTFRCDPISEHNRLYWYRQTLGQGPEFLTYFQNEAQLEKSRLLSDRFSAERPKGSFSTLEIQRTEQGDSAMYLCASSLSQGGTEAFFGQGTRLTVV.

The chain recombines TRBV12-3 or TRBV12-4 with TRBJ2-3; D remains unclear. This CDR3 spans 12 amino acids. V was pared by 3 bases and J by 3 bases, with 4 bases between. The CDR3 sequence is CASSFLTDTQYF. CDR3 DNA: TGTGCCAGCAGTTTCCTTACAGATACGCAGTATTTT.

This clonotype was detected a few times. The gene calls are TRBV18 and TRBJ2-2; tentative D call: TRBD2 (6 bases). V lost 3 bases and J 6 bases, leaving 14 bases between the germline ends. The germline V gene has CDR1 KGHSH and CDR2 LQKENI. The CDR3 has 15 residues. The CDR3, as DNA: TGTGCCAGCTCACCCCGGGACTCCAACTCCGGGGAGCTGTTTTTT. The encoded protein is CASSPRDSNSGELFF.

This clonotype was detected a few times. The chain uses TRBV6-5 and TRBJ2-1; 8 bases fit TRBD2. Germline loops: CDR1 MNHEY, CDR2 SVGAGI. CDR3 length: 13 amino acids. After removal of 4 bases from V and 9 bases from J, the junction contained 5 bases not matched to a gene. The CDR3 DNA reads TGTGCCAGCAGTTGGGGACTAGGGGGTGAGCAGTTCTTC. Amino acid sequence: CASSWGLGGEQFF.

The chain combines TRBV4-2 with TRBJ2-7; tentatively, D is TRBD2 (5 bases). Trimming took 0 bases from V and 2 from J, leaving 5 bases between them. The CDR3 extends over 13 amino acids. Germline values: CDR1 LGHNA, CDR2 YNFKEQ. The CDR3 loop reads CASSQERAYEQYF. The DNA for the CDR3 is TGTGCCAGCAGCCAAGAGCGGGCCTACGAGCAGTACTTC.

This chain connects TRBV6-2 or TRBV6-3 to TRBJ2-1, with D maybe TRBD2 (7 bases). Germline V gives CDR1 MNHEY, CDR2 SVGEGT. The CDR3 sequence is 17 residues long. The V and J ends lost 7 bases and 0 bases respectively, with 19 bases between them. The CDR3 spells CASISGTPLSSYNEQFF. CDR3 DNA: TGTGCCAGCATAAGCGGGACACCGCTAAGCTCCTACAATGAGCAGTTCTTC.

This clonotype has just a few counts. The rearrangement links TRBV20-1 to TRBJ2-7; TRBD2 matches 7 bases. V shed 5 bases and J 4 bases; nucleotides not matched to a gene: 14. Germline V lookup: CDR1 DFQATT, CDR2 SNEGSKA (reference sequence). The CDR3 runs to 15 residues. CDR3 amino acids: CSALVRAGLQYEQYF. CDR3 DNA: TGCAGTGCTTTGGTGCGAGCGGGGCTTCAATACGAGCAGTACTTC.

This sequence joins TRBV30 and TRBJ2-5; D uncertain. The germline V gene has CDR1 GTSNPN and CDR2 SVGIG (reference sequence). V was pared by 0 bases and J by 5 bases, with 4 bases between. CDR3 length equals 11 residues. The chain's CDR3 is CAWSVMETQYF. CDR3 DNA: TGTGCCTGGAGTGTGATGGAGACCCAGTACTTC.

This clonotype was detected a few times. The gene calls are TRBV20-1 and TRBJ2-3; 16 bases are a match to TRBD2. This CDR3 spans 17 amino acids. J lost 6 bases, V lost 0 bases, and 6 bases had no gene match. CDR1 and CDR2 (germline): DFQATT, SNEGSKA (reference sequence). This CDR3 is CSARERGTSGGADTQYF. DNA of the CDR3: TGCAGTGCTAGAGAAAGAGGGACTAGCGGGGGGGCGGATACGCAGTATTTT.

This clonotype turned up a few times. The chain uses TRBV20-1 and TRBJ2-1, with 12 bases matching TRBD2. CDR3 size: 16 residues. V trimming: 8 bases; J trimming: 8 bases; junction bases outside the gene matches: 16. Germline V gene data show CDR1 as DFQATT and CDR2 as SNEGSKA (reference sequence). The CDR3 region has the DNA TGCAGTACCGGGACTAGCGGGTTTTATCTGAGGGATGAGCAGTTCTTC. Amino acids: CSTGTSGFYLRDEQFF.